The entry that follows covers one T cell receptor beta chain sequence. Its antigen is currently unknown. The sample belongs to a study of T-cell memory formation after mild COVID-19. Whole-study findings and limits: Among contracting clones, CD4+ were mainly CM/EM and CD8+ enriched in EMRA. A subset of responding clones appeared in pre-infection memory, suggesting cross-reactive memory joined. Contracting clones from day 15 to 85 had balanced CD4/CD8; later expanders favoured CD4+.

Using constant-segment primers, 5'RACE produced TCR alpha and TCR beta cDNA libraries carrying sample barcodes and UMIs. TCRdb re-analysed the 5' RACE reads in MiXCR, keeping a single row per CDR3 protein. The table has around 530,000 distinct CDR3 sequences, roughly 21% seen once; the top ten hold roughly 8.1%. This CDR3 has 15 amino acids. J lost 5 bases, V lost 4 bases, and 8 bases had no gene match. Germline loops: CDR1 KGHDR, CDR2 SFDVKD. This TCR derives from an adult woman who had mild COVID-19 (a few samples of this study predate the infection). Cell type and time point are not known. Sequenced: PBMCs or a T cell subset sorted from them (not recorded which). The rearrangement links TRBV24-1 to TRBJ2-3; 7 bases line up with TRBD1. The CDR3 loop is CATSDRGQELDTQYF. For the CDR3, the DNA is TGTGCCACCAGTGACCGAGGACAGGAGCTAGATACGCAGTATTTT.